Following are 2 T cell receptor beta chains from one sample sequenced in a study of immune evolution from preneoplasia to lung adenocarcinoma. TCRdb's copy holds only in-frame clones and misses some; the assay was immunoSEQ multiplex PCR. The repertoire has around 8,200 clones, approximately 79% of them found once; the top ten carry approximately 8%. The sequenced sample was FFPE adjacent normal lung tissue. Receptors were obtained from a person aged 60-80 years with lung adenocarcinoma.

This chain connects TRBV18 to TRBJ2-4; D gene ambiguous. V was cut by 6 bases and J by 5 bases, with 11 bases left in between. Germline values: CDR1 KGHSH, CDR2 LQKENI. This CDR3 is built from 13 residues. CDR3 sequence: CASSLRTENIQYF. In DNA, the CDR3 is TGTGCCAGCTCCTTACGAACGGAAAACATTCAGTACTTC.

The gene calls are TRBV6-5 and TRBJ2-7; tentative D call: TRBD1 (6 bases). Trimming stripped 2 bases from V and 2 bases from J, with 10 bases between. The germline V gene has CDR1 MNHEY and CDR2 SVGAGI. The CDR3 runs to 14 residues. CDR3 DNA sequence: TGTGCCAGCAGTTACCAGTCAGGGGCCTACGAGCAGTACTTC. Translation: CASSYQSGAYEQYF.